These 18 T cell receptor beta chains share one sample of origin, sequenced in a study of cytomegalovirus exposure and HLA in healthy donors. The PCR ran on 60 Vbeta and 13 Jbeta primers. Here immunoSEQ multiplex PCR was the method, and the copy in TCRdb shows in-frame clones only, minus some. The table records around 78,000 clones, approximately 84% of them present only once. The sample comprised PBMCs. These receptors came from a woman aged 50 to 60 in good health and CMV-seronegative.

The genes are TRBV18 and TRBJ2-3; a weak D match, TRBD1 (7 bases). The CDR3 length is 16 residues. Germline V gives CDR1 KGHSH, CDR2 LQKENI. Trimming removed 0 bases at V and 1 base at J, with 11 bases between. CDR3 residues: CASSPPARGGTDTQYF. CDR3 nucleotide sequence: TGTGCCAGCTCACCACCGGCCAGGGGGGGCACAGATACGCAGTATTTT.

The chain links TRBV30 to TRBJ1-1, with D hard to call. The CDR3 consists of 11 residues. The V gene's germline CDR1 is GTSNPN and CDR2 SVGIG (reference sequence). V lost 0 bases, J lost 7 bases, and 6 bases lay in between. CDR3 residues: CAWSVRVEAFF. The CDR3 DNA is TGTGCCTGGAGTGTACGGGTTGAAGCTTTCTTT.

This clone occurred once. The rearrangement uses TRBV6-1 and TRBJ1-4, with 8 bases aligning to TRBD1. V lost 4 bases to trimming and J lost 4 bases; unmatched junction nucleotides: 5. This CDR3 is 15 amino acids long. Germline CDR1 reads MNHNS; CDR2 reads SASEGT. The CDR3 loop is CASSVRTGLNEKLFF. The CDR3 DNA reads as TGTGCCAGCAGTGTGAGGACAGGGCTTAATGAAAAACTGTTTTTT.

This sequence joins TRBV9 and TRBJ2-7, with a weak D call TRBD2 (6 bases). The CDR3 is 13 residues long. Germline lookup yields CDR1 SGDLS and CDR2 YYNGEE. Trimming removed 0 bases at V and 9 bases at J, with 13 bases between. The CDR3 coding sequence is TGTGCCAGCAGCGTAGACCAGGGAGGCGGGCAGTACTTC. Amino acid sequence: CASSVDQGGGQYF.

The CDR3 coding sequence is TGTGCCAGCAGTCGGACCGGGACAGCGGACTCCTACGAGCAGTACTTC. It is translated as CASSRTGTADSYEQYF. The chain carries TRBV28 and TRBJ2-7; 7 nucleotides agree with TRBD1. Germline CDR1 is MDHEN and CDR2 is SYDVKM. V trimming: 5 bases; J trimming: 0 bases; junction bases outside the gene matches: 10. The CDR3 totals 16 residues.

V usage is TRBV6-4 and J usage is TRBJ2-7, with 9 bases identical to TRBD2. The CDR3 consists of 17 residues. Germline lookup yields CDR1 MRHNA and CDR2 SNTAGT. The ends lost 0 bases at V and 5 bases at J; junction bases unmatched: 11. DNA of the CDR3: TGTGCCAGCAGTGACTCGACTGGGCGGGAGGGCAGACACGAGCAGTACTTC. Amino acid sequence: CASSDSTGREGRHEQYF.

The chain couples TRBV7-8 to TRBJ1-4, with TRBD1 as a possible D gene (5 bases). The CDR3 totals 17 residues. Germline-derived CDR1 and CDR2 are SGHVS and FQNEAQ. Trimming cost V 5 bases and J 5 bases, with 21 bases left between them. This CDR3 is CASSIGARQIINEKLFF. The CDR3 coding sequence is TGTGCCAGCAGCATAGGGGCCCGACAGATTATAAATGAAAAACTGTTTTTT.

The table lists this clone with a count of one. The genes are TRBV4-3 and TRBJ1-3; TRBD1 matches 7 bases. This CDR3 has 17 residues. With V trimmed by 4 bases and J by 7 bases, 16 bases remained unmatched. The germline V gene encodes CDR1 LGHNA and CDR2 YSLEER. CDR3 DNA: TGCGCCAGCAGCCGCAGGGGGGAATCTTCATGGGGGAACACCATATATTTT. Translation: CASSRRGESSWGNTIYF.

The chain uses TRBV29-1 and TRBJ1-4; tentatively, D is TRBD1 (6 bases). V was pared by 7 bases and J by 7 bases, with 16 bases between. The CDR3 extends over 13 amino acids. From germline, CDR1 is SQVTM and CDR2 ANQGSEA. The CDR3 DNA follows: TGCAGCGCCCGCCAGGGGACGGGTGAAAAACTGTTTTTT. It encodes CSARQGTGEKLFF.

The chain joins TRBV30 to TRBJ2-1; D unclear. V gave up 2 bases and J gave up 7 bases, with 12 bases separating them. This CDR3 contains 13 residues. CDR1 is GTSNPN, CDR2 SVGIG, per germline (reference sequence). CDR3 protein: CAWSFNPRNEQFF. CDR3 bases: TGTGCCTGGAGTTTTAACCCGCGTAATGAGCAGTTCTTC.

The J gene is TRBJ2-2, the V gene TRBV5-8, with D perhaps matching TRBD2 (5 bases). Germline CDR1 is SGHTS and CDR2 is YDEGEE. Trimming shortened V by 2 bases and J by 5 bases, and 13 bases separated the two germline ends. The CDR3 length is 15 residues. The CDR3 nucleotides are TGTGCCAGCAGCTTCTCAGGCCGGGGAACCGGGGAGCTGTTTTTT. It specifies CASSFSGRGTGELFF.

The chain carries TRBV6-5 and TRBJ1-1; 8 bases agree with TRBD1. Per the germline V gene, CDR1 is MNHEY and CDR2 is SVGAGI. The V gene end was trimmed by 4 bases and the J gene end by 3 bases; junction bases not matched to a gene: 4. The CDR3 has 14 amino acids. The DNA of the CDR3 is TGTGCCAGCAGTTTTGGACAGGGACACACTGAAGCTTTCTTT. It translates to CASSFGQGHTEAFF.

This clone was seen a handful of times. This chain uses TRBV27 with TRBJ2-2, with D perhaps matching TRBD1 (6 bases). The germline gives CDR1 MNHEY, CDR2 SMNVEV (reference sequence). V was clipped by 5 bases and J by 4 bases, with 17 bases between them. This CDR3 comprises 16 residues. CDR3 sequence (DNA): TGTGCCAGCAGTACAATCGACAGGAGTCTCACCGGGGAGCTGTTTTTT. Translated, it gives CASSTIDRSLTGELFF.

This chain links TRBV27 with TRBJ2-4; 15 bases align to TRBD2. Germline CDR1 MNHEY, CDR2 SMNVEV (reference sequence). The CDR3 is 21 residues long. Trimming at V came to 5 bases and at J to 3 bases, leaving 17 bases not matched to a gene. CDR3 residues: CASSPRITGLAGGPDKNIQYF. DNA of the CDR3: TGTGCCAGCAGTCCGCGCATCACTGGACTAGCGGGAGGGCCCGACAAAAACATTCAGTACTTC.

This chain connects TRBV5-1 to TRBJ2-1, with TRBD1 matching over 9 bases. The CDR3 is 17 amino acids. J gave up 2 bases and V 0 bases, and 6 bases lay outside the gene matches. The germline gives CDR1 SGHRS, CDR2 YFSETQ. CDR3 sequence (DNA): TGCGCCAGCAGCTTGGGTTATCGGACAGGGGCCTACAATGAGCAGTTCTTC. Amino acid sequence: CASSLGYRTGAYNEQFF.

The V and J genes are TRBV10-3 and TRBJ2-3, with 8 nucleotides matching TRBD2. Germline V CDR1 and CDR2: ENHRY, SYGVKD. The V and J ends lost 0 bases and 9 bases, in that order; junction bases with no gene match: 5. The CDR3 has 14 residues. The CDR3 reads CAISESGLGLTQYF. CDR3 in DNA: TGTGCCATCAGTGAGTCGGGACTAGGTTTGACGCAGTATTTT.

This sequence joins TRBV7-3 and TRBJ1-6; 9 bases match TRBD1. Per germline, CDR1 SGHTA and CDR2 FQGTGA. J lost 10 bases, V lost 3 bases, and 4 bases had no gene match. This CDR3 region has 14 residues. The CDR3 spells CASSLDRGKSPLHF. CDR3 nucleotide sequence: TGTGCCAGCAGCTTGGACAGGGGCAAATCACCCCTCCACTTT.

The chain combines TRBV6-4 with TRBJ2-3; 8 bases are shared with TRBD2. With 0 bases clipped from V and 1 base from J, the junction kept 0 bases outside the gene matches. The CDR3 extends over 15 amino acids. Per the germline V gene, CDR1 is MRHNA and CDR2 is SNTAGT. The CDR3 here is CASSDSRGGTDTQYF. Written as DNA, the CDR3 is TGTGCCAGCAGTGACTCGCGGGGGGGCACAGATACGCAGTATTTT.